This is a list of T cell receptor beta chains from one sample in a study of cytomegalovirus exposure and HLA in healthy donors. Data came from immunoSEQ multiplex PCR; TCRdb stores just in-frame clones and leaves some out. The table includes over 80,000 clones, 81% detected once. Specimen: PBMCs. All receptors derive from a man aged 40-49 years in good health and CMV-seropositive. Each CDR3 is given with its conserved first and last residue. D genes are given only for firm matches. Some rows mark clone size as missing; the rest say once, few, many or name a class of expanded clone.

j_gene,d_gene,v_gene,abundance,CDR3aa,CDR3nt
TRBJ1-1,TRBD1,TRBV5-1,-,CASRDGQGNTEAFF,TGCGCCAGCAGGGATGGACAGGGGAACACTGAAGCTTTCTTT
TRBJ2-7,TRBD1,TRBV9,-,CASSVTTGGYEQYF,TGTGCCAGCAGCGTAACGACAGGGGGGTACGAGCAGTACTTC
TRBJ2-7,-,TRBV5-1,-,CASSSTVTYEQYF,TGCGCCAGCAGCTCAACAGTGACCTACGAGCAGTACTTC
TRBJ2-2,-,TRBV27,few,CASSRGLSWTGELFF,TGTGCCAGCAGTCGAGGACTCTCTTGGACCGGGGAGCTGTTTTTT
TRBJ2-2,TRBD1,TRBV19,-,CASSIEGGRTGELFF,TGTGCCAGTAGTATCGAAGGGGGCCGGACCGGGGAGCTGTTTTTT
TRBJ1-5,TRBD1,TRBV6-5,-,CTSRASGTGAQHF,TGTACCAGCAGGGCCTCCGGGACAGGGGCCCAGCATTTT
TRBJ1-2,TRBD1,TRBV5-4,-,CASSSGTGANYGYTF,TGTGCCAGCAGCTCCGGCACAGGGGCTAACTATGGCTACACCTTC
TRBJ1-3,-,TRBV11-2,-,CASSSQIVSGNTIYF,TGTGCCAGCAGCTCGCAGATTGTCTCTGGAAACACCATATATTTT
TRBJ2-1,-,TRBV5-1,few,CASSLEAGRNEQFF,TGCGCCAGCAGCTTGGAGGCAGGCCGAAATGAGCAGTTCTTC
TRBJ2-3,TRBD2,TRBV11-2,once,CASSLLYVGGDTQYF,TGTGCCAGCAGCTTATTATACGTCGGGGGGGATACGCAGTATTTT
TRBJ2-7,TRBD1,TRBV27,-,CASSPDRDVTYEQYF,TGTGCCAGCAGTCCAGACAGGGATGTTACCTACGAGCAGTACTTC
TRBJ1-1,-,TRBV27,-,CASSFRVNTEAFF,TGTGCCAGCAGTTTCAGGGTGAACACTGAAGCTTTCTTT
TRBJ2-2,-,TRBV19,-,CASSRRAANTGELFF,TGTGCCAGTAGTCGCAGGGCCGCGAACACCGGGGAGCTGTTTTTT
TRBJ1-1,-,TRBV28,once,CATAGQEAFF,TGTGCCACAGCGGGACAAGAAGCTTTCTTT
TRBJ1-2,-,TRBV5-6,few,CASSFMDREYGYTF,TGTGCCAGCAGCTTCATGGACAGAGAATATGGCTACACCTTC
TRBJ1-2,-,TRBV5-6,once,CASSSEAYGYTF,TGTGCCAGCAGCTCTGAGGCCTATGGCTACACCTTC
TRBJ1-1,-,TRBV18,-,CASSAGQPMNTEAFF,TGTGCCAGCTCAGCCGGACAGCCTATGAACACTGAAGCTTTCTTT
TRBJ1-2,-,TRBV19,-,CASSGGTFYGYTF,TGTGCCAGTAGTGGGGGGACTTTCTATGGCTACACCTTC
TRBJ2-1,TRBD2,TRBV5-1,-,CASSLDERGGNEQFF,TGCGCCAGCAGCTTGGATGAGCGGGGGGGCAATGAGCAGTTCTTC
TRBJ2-5,-,TRBV23-1,-,CASSQSVLGQSGTQYF,TGCGCCAGCAGTCAATCCGTACTTGGACAGTCCGGGACCCAGTACTTC
TRBJ1-5,-,TRBV7-2,-,CASRAGNQPQHF,TGTGCCAGCAGGGCAGGTAATCAGCCCCAGCATTTT
TRBJ2-3,-,TRBV5-5,-,CASSLGPGSTDTQYF,TGTGCCAGCAGCTTGGGCCCAGGTAGCACAGATACGCAGTATTTT
TRBJ2-1,-,TRBV25-1,-,CASSILDEQFF,TGTGCCAGCAGCATACTCGATGAGCAGTTCTTC
TRBJ2-6,-,TRBV30,-,CAWRQGDRTARVSGANVLTF,TGTGCCTGGAGACAGGGAGACAGGACCGCCCGGGTGTCTGGGGCCAACGTCCTGACTTTC
TRBJ2-1,TRBD2,TRBV4-1,-,CASSVGLADNEQFF,TGCGCCAGCAGCGTGGGACTAGCGGACAATGAGCAGTTCTTC
TRBJ2-3,TRBD2,TRBV13,-,CASSHASGGVELTDTQYF,TGTGCCAGCAGCCACGCTAGCGGGGGGGTGGAACTCACAGATACGCAGTATTTT
TRBJ1-5,-,TRBV20-1,once,CRGGEAQPQHF,TGCAGGGGGGGGGAGGCTCAGCCCCAGCATTTT
TRBJ1-1,-,TRBV27,-,CASSQHAGEAFF,TGTGCCAGCAGTCAACACGCGGGGGAAGCTTTCTTT
TRBJ1-1,TRBD1,TRBV6-1,few,CASRSPGGTEAFF,TGTGCCAGCAGGTCCCCAGGGGGCACTGAAGCTTTCTTT
TRBJ1-1,TRBD1,TRBV7-9,few,CASSSTGSPEAFF,TGTGCCAGCAGCTCGACAGGGAGTCCTGAAGCTTTCTTT
TRBJ1-1,-,TRBV30,-,CAWSVIVAEAFF,TGTGCCTGGAGTGTTATTGTAGCTGAAGCTTTCTTT
TRBJ1-3,-,TRBV5-6,few,CASSLVGREASGNTIYF,TGTGCCAGCAGCTTGGTAGGCAGGGAGGCCTCTGGAAACACCATATATTTT
TRBJ1-1,TRBD1,TRBV15,few,CATRTAGGLTEAFF,TGTGCCACCCGGACCGCAGGGGGCTTGACTGAAGCTTTCTTT
TRBJ2-5,TRBD2,TRBV5-1,-,CASRPGTSGGQETQYF,TGCGCCAGCAGACCCGGGACTAGCGGGGGGCAAGAGACCCAGTACTTC
TRBJ2-3,TRBD2,TRBV18,-,CASSPASGRGTDTQYF,TGTGCCAGCTCACCCGCTAGCGGGAGGGGAACAGATACGCAGTATTTT
TRBJ1-5,TRBD1,TRBV29-1,-,CSAGQGTDQPQHF,TGCAGCGCAGGACAGGGGACTGATCAGCCCCAGCATTTT
TRBJ1-2,TRBD1,TRBV5-4,-,CASSGIQGDEGYTF,TGTGCCAGCAGCGGTATCCAGGGGGATGAGGGCTACACCTTC
TRBJ1-5,TRBD1,TRBV6-1,-,CASSGPTGGFRNQPQHF,TGTGCCAGCAGTGGGCCGACAGGGGGTTTTCGCAATCAGCCCCAGCATTTT
TRBJ2-3,TRBD2,TRBV9,-,CASSVVSGGAIDTQYF,TGTGCCAGCAGCGTAGTGAGCGGGGGGGCCATAGATACGCAGTATTTT
TRBJ1-1,-,TRBV6-5,-,CASSQGRSEAFF,TGTGCCAGCAGCCAGGGGCGTTCTGAAGCTTTCTTT
TRBJ1-4,TRBD1,TRBV25-1,-,CASRLGGQGSTNEKLFF,TGTGCCAGCAGGCTGGGGGGACAGGGGTCAACTAATGAAAAACTGTTTTTT
TRBJ1-6,-,TRBV30,once,CAWTQGNPNSPLHF,TGTGCCTGGACTCAGGGAAACCCGAATTCACCCCTCCACTTT
TRBJ2-3,TRBD2,TRBV2,-,CASGLAGRSTDTQYF,TGTGCCAGCGGACTAGCGGGCCGTAGCACAGATACGCAGTATTTT
TRBJ1-1,-,TRBV30,-,CAWSRGGRANTEAFF,TGTGCCTGGAGTAGAGGGGGAAGGGCGAACACTGAAGCTTTCTTT
TRBJ2-2,TRBD1,TRBV30,-,CAWSQGDRDTGELFF,TGTGCCTGGAGTCAAGGGGACAGGGACACCGGGGAGCTGTTTTTT